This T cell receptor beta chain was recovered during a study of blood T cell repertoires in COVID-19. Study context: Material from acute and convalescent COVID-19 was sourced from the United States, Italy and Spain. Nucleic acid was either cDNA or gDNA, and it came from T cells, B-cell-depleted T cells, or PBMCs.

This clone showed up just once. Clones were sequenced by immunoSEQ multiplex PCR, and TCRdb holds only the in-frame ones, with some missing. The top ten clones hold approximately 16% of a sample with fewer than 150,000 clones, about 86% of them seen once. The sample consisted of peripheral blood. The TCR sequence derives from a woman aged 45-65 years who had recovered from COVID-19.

The CDR3 reads CASSYGGDDEQYF. The DNA of the CDR3 is TGTGCCAGCAGTTACGGGGGGGACGACGAGCAGTACTTC. The chain uses TRBV6-6 and TRBJ2-7; 7 positions agree with TRBD2. The germline gives CDR1 MNHNY, CDR2 SVGAGI (reference sequence). CDR3 length: 13 amino acids. J lost 5 bases, V lost 2 bases, and 3 bases had no gene match.